Listed below are T cell receptor beta chains from one sample, sequenced in a study of STAT3 mutations in large granular lymphocyte leukemia. The assay was immunoSEQ multiplex PCR, and TCRdb's table has in-frame clones only and misses some. In the table there are over 30,000 clones, 86% of which are singletons. Sequencing was done on a sample of peripheral blood mononuclear cells. Receptors originate from a man aged 60 to 69 with T-cell large granular lymphocyte leukemia. Some clones in this sample may be carry-over from other donors' samples. The CDR3 runs from the conserved cysteine through the conserved F or W. The order of the fields is clone size, D gene, J gene, V gene, CDR3 protein, CDR3 DNA. D genes are given only for firm matches. Expanded clones are given a class, and other clones once, few, many or no size at all.

>NA|NA|TRBJ2-3|TRBV6-5
CASSFMGTQYF
TGTGCCAGCAGTTTTATGGGTACGCAGTATTTT
>NA|NA|TRBJ1-5|TRBV30
CAWSVQGNQPQHF
TGTGCCTGGAGTGTACAGGGCAATCAGCCCCAGCATTTT
>NA|TRBD2|TRBJ2-5|TRBV6-1
CALLAGGQETQYF
TGTGCCCTGCTAGCGGGAGGACAAGAGACCCAGTACTTC
>NA|TRBD2|TRBJ2-7|TRBV18
CASSPGLADTYEQYF
TGTGCCAGCTCTCCTGGACTAGCGGATACCTACGAGCAGTACTTC
>once|TRBD1|TRBJ1-2|TRBV7-9
CASNGQGLGYGYTF
TGTGCCAGCAACGGACAGGGATTAGGCTATGGCTACACCTTC
>NA|TRBD1|TRBJ1-5|TRBV28
CASSLTGGSHQPQHF
TGTGCCAGCAGTTTAACAGGGGGATCGCATCAGCCCCAGCATTTT
>NA|TRBD2|TRBJ2-6|TRBV5-4
CASGSGRVRGANVLTF
TGTGCCAGCGGGTCAGGGAGGGTGCGAGGGGCCAACGTCCTGACTTTC
>once|TRBD1|TRBJ2-7|TRBV2
CASRVDRGRIEQYF
TGTGCCAGCAGGGTAGACAGGGGAAGGATCGAGCAGTACTTC
>NA|TRBD2|TRBJ2-1|TRBV5-8
CASSLGLAGGHEQFF
TGTGCCAGCAGCTTGGGACTAGCGGGAGGCCATGAGCAGTTCTTC
>NA|NA|TRBJ1-5|TRBV29-1
CSVADHLLDQPQHF
TGCAGCGTTGCGGATCATTTATTGGATCAGCCCCAGCATTTT
>once|TRBD1|TRBJ1-5|TRBV18
CASSPPTGAQHF
TGTGCCAGCTCACCACCGACAGGGGCCCAGCATTTT
>once|TRBD1|TRBJ1-4|TRBV7-9
CASSSANRGRDEKLFF
TGTGCCAGCAGCTCCGCGAACAGGGGCAGGGATGAAAAACTGTTTTTT
>NA|TRBD2|TRBJ2-5|TRBV5-1
CASSYSGGETQYF
TGCGCCAGCAGCTACAGCGGGGGAGAGACCCAGTACTTC
>NA|NA|TRBJ2-7|TRBV7-9
CASSPDYEQYF
TGTGCCAGCAGCCCCGACTACGAGCAGTACTTC
>NA|NA|TRBJ2-4|TRBV6-5
CASSPRGKDIQYF
TGTGCCAGCAGTCCCAGGGGCAAAGACATTCAGTACTTC
>NA|TRBD1|TRBJ1-5|TRBV18
CASSPTGGGYSNQPQHF
TGTGCCAGCTCTCCTACAGGGGGCGGTTATAGCAATCAGCCCCAGCATTTT
>NA|TRBD1|TRBJ1-1|TRBV5-1
CASSLAGQKGLGTEAFF
TGCGCCAGCAGCTTGGCGGGACAGAAGGGACTTGGCACTGAAGCTTTCTTT
>NA|NA|TRBJ2-5|TRBV11-2
CASSLDAETQYF
TGTGCCAGCAGCTTAGATGCAGAGACCCAGTACTTC
>NA|NA|TRBJ2-7|TRBV6-9
CASTHEQYF
TGTGCCAGCACGCACGAGCAGTACTTC
>NA|NA|TRBJ2-3|TRBV2
CASSDRAGRTDTQYF
TGTGCCAGCAGTGACCGAGCGGGTCGCACAGATACGCAGTATTTT
>NA|NA|TRBJ2-1|TRBV5-6
CASSFPGDLVVSNEQFF
TGTGCCAGCAGCTTCCCCGGGGACCTGGTCGTGTCCAATGAGCAGTTCTTC
>once|NA|TRBJ2-5|TRBV11-2
CASSSQRGTQYF
TGTGCCAGCAGCTCGCAGAGAGGGACCCAGTACTTC
>once|TRBD2|TRBJ2-7|TRBV28
CASSREGLAMYEQYF
TGTGCCAGCAGTAGAGAGGGACTAGCTATGTACGAGCAGTACTTC
>NA|NA|TRBJ1-1|TRBV6-5
CASSRKGTEAFF
TGTGCCAGCAGCCGAAAGGGCACTGAAGCTTTCTTT
>NA|NA|TRBJ2-7|TRBV4-2
CASSQEPTYEQYF
TGTGCCAGCAGCCAAGAGCCCACCTACGAGCAGTACTTC
>NA|NA|TRBJ1-5|TRBV30
CAWSAGTRSQPQHF
TGTGCCTGGAGTGCTGGGACCCGTTCACAGCCCCAGCATTTT
>NA|NA|TRBJ2-3|TRBV10-3
CATLDDTQYF
TGTGCCACCCTCGATGATACGCAGTATTTT
>once|NA|TRBJ2-1|TRBV4-3
CASSQAGNNEQFF
TGCGCCAGCAGCCAAGCGGGGAACAATGAGCAGTTCTTC
>NA|NA|TRBJ2-3|TRBV30
CAWSMSKSTDTQYF
TGTGCCTGGAGTATGTCGAAAAGCACAGATACGCAGTATTTT
>NA|NA|TRBJ1-2|TRBV5-1
CASSLDGQVEGYTF
TGCGCCAGCAGCTTGGACGGCCAGGTGGAGGGCTACACCTTC
>NA|TRBD2|TRBJ2-2|TRBV9
CASSTTSGSNTGELFF
TGTGCCAGCAGTACTACTAGCGGGAGTAACACCGGGGAGCTGTTTTTT
>once|NA|TRBJ1-3|TRBV7-9
CASTRQSGVNTIYF
TGTGCCAGCACCCGACAAAGTGGGGTTAACACCATATATTTT
>NA|NA|TRBJ2-5|TRBV30
CAWSVFGGQETQYF
TGTGCCTGGAGTGTTTTTGGGGGCCAAGAGACCCAGTACTTC
>NA|TRBD1|TRBJ2-5|TRBV5-1
CASYIGGAEQETQYF
TGCGCCAGCTACATAGGGGGCGCTGAGCAAGAGACCCAGTACTTC
>NA|NA|TRBJ2-7|TRBV11-3
CASSLQEGIYEQYF
TGTGCCAGCAGCCTTCAGGAGGGGATCTACGAGCAGTACTTC
>NA|NA|TRBJ1-6|TRBV9
CASSVDSSGNSPLHF
TGTGCCAGCAGCGTAGACAGCAGTGGTAATTCACCCCTCCACTTT
>NA|NA|TRBJ2-7|TRBV4-2
CASSQGWGQYEQYF
TGTGCCAGCAGCCAGGGATGGGGGCAATACGAGCAGTACTTC
>once|NA|TRBJ1-5|TRBV5-5
CASSLSGSNQPQHF
TGTGCCAGCAGCTTGTCCGGCAGCAATCAGCCCCAGCATTTT
>NA|NA|TRBJ2-2|TRBV30
CAWSVLRQLNTGELFF
TGTGCCTGGAGTGTACTAAGGCAGCTGAACACCGGGGAGCTGTTTTTT
>NA|NA|TRBJ2-7|TRBV5-1
CASSSEYEQYF
TGCGCCAGCAGCTCCGAATACGAGCAGTACTTC
>NA|TRBD2|TRBJ2-1|TRBV6-5
CASSYRGRRNEQFF
TGTGCCAGCAGTTACCGCGGGAGGAGGAATGAGCAGTTCTTC
>NA|NA|TRBJ2-7|TRBV6-1
CASSGQGLVPLAYEQYF
TGTGCCAGCAGTGGACAGGGACTAGTCCCTCTAGCCTACGAGCAGTACTTC
>NA|NA|TRBJ2-7|TRBV7-6
CASSLEVHEQYF
TGTGCCAGCAGCTTAGAGGTTCACGAGCAGTACTTC
>NA|NA|TRBJ1-6|TRBV5-1
CASSGLLQGIGSPLHF
TGCGCCAGCAGCGGACTACTACAGGGTATTGGTTCACCCCTCCACTTT
>NA|TRBD1|TRBJ1-5|TRBV5-6
CASSPRPGTGEPQHF
TGTGCCAGCAGCCCCCGTCCCGGGACAGGGGAGCCCCAGCATTTT
>NA|TRBD2|TRBJ2-1|TRBV18
CATYGSGRTGEQFF
TGTGCCACCTATGGTAGCGGGAGAACGGGGGAGCAGTTCTTC